This entry lists 4 T cell receptor beta chains sequenced from one sample in a study of shared clonotypes between healthy human individuals. Profiling relied on immunoSEQ multiplex PCR, and the TCRdb table lists in-frame clones only, not all of them. The sample includes some 2,400,000 clones, around 95% seen only once; the top ten take 0.13%. The sample consisted of naive CD4+ T cells sorted from blood. Subset denoted: CD45RA+ positively selected. Receptors originate from a man aged 18 to 29 in good health.

Regarding this clone: Other DNA sequences in the sample encode the same CDR3. The chain has TRBV18 and TRBJ2-2; 7 bases are a match to TRBD2. V was clipped by 3 bases and J by 1 base; unmatched bases: 5. From germline, CDR1 is KGHSH and CDR2 LQKENI. This CDR3 is built from 16 residues. CDR3 DNA: TGTGCCAGCTCACCTCCGGCTAGCGGGAACACCGGGGAGCTGTTTTTT. Translated, it gives CASSPPASGNTGELFF.

The rearrangement links TRBV2 to TRBJ2-5; TRBD1 might be the D (5 bases). CDR3 length: 17 amino acids. Between the trimmed V and J ends, which lost 5 bases and 1 base, there was a span of 20 bases. Germline CDR1 and CDR2: SNHLY and FYNNEI. CDR3 protein: CASSQSRQQRGQETQYF. The CDR3, as DNA: TGTGCCAGCAGTCAATCTCGACAGCAAAGGGGCCAAGAGACCCAGTACTTC.

The chain recombines TRBV6-5 with TRBJ2-7; D call uncertain. V lost 10 bases to trimming and J lost 5 bases, with 12 bases between them. The CDR3 runs 11 residues. Germline loops: CDR1 MNHEY, CDR2 SVGAGI. The CDR3 DNA reads TGTGCCACATCCAGAGACCACGAGCAGTACTTC. It specifies CATSRDHEQYF.

J is TRBJ2-7 and V is TRBV28; 7 nucleotides align to TRBD1. V shed 8 bases and J 5 bases; nucleotides not matched to a gene: 6. Germline CDR1 and CDR2: MDHEN and SYDVKM. This CDR3 has 12 residues. The CDR3 here is CASGKGANEQYF. The CDR3 nucleotides read TGTGCCAGCGGAAAGGGGGCGAACGAGCAGTACTTC. The full variable domain, rest sourced from reference TRBV28 and TRBJ2-7, is DVKVTQSSRYLVKRTGEKVFLECVQDMDHENMFWYRQDPGLGLRLIYFSYDVKMKEKGDIPEGYSVSREKKERFSLILESASTNQTSMYLCASGKGANEQYFGPGTRLTVT.